The entry that follows covers one T cell receptor (beta chain) sequence. There are many counts of this clonotype. It has no known antigen specificity. No per-base quality is available; no much larger clone lies one base away. CDR1 and CDR2 are read off the germline V gene (reference sequence) as DFQATT and SNEGSKA. The CDR3 holds 16 amino acids from the cysteine to the phenylalanine. The entry retains the CDR3 DNA only, 48 bases that are in frame from base 1. The germline ends are 23 bases apart after V is trimmed by 4 bases and J by 5 bases. Preparation of the library involved PCR. The instrument given in TCRdb is Illumina HiSeq 2500. To normalize quantification of the TCRbeta repertoire, the TCR libraries were built with molecular barcoding that relied on unique molecular identifiers. TCRdb trimmed public reads at Q25 via fastp, called clones via MiXCR and kept in-frame beta chains. Merged by CDR3 protein, the rows form single entries marked with the most common genes and DNA. The sample contains 800,000 to 1,000,000 distinct CDR3 sequences, roughly 29% of them found a single time. The ten largest clones add up to roughly 31% of the sample.

The data were taken from a study of T-cell reconstitution after alpha-beta-depleted transplantation in children (TCRdb year 2016). At the level of the whole study: Using TCR repertoire profiling, the study followed T-cell immune reconstitution in a quantitative way in children after TCRalphabeta/CD19-depleted allogeneic hematopoietic cell transplantation. Findings and caveats that apply to the study as a whole: The high TCRbeta diversity at day 60 in some patients was ascribed to recipient T cells and intrathymic progenitors that had survived conditioning. The frequencies of hyperexpanded clones fell over the following months, and after one year, T-cell counts and TCRbeta diversity were mostly attributed to newly produced T cells. The apparently early alphabetaT-cell count recovery about two months after transplant was reportedly dependent on only several hundred rapidly expanded clones derived from non-depleted graft cells.

The treatment or condition label, as the study defines it: allogeneic hematopoietic cell transplantation with graft depleted of TCRalphabeta T cells and CD19 B cells. TCRalphabeta/CD19-depleted allogeneic hematopoietic cell grafts were given to the transplant recipients, all of whom were children. This clonotype was sampled from a boy under two years old who had a stem cell transplant for SCID, so the T cells may come from the graft donor. Sequenced material: PBMCs, mostly from graft donor cells, taken 360 days after TCRalphabeta/CD19-depleted stem cell transplant. Recombination joined TRBV20-1 with TRBJ2-5; the D gene is possibly TRBD1 or TRBD2, each agreeing over 5 bases. The CDR3 reads as follows: CSANRPGASGRETQYF. The sequence in DNA is TGCAGTGCTAATCGCCCCGGGGCTAGTGGTAGGGAGACCCAGTACTTC.